Presented here are 20 T cell receptor beta chains from one specimen sequenced in a study of PD-L1 blockade in urothelial cancer. Time point given: pretreatment peripheral blood. The data were produced by immunoSEQ multiplex PCR, yet TCRdb's version contains in-frame clones alone and is incomplete. Seen here are tens of thousands of clones, about 83% observed once, and the top ten hold about a tenth. The source was PBMCs, collected around atezolizumab (anti-PD-L1) treatment. The receptors here all came from a woman in her 70s with urothelial cancer.

This chain joins TRBV5-5 and TRBJ2-5; TRBD1 might be the D (6 bases). This CDR3 has 16 residues. Germline V gene data show CDR1 as SGHKS and CDR2 as YYEKEE (reference sequence). Trimming took off 4 bases at V and 5 bases at J, with 21 bases between the two ends. Here the CDR3 reads CASSLSPPGVEETQYF. The CDR3 DNA follows: TGTGCCAGCAGCCTATCTCCCCCAGGGGTTGAGGAGACCCAGTACTTC.

The chain has TRBV2 and TRBJ2-7; 9 bases are shared with TRBD1. Germline V gives CDR1 SNHLY, CDR2 FYNNEI. The CDR3 has 15 residues. Trimming removed 8 bases from V and 4 bases from J; junction bases left unmatched: 12. CDR3 in DNA: TGTGCCAGCCGTCCCGGGACAGGGTCTCAATACGAGCAGTACTTC. It yields the protein CASRPGTGSQYEQYF. Combining the CDR3 with reference TRBV2 and TRBJ2-7 gives the whole variable domain EPEVTQTPSHQVTQMGQEVILRCVPISNHLYFYWYRQILGQKVEFLVSFYNNEISEKSEIFDDQFSVERPDGSNFTLKIRSTKLEDSAMYFCASRPGTGSQYEQYFGPGTRLTVT.

V gene TRBV15 combines with J gene TRBJ2-1; 10 bases align to TRBD2. J gave up 4 bases and V 0 bases, and 12 bases lay outside the gene matches. Germline CDR1 LNHNV, CDR2 YYDKDF (reference sequence). The CDR3 has 19 amino acids. In DNA form, the CDR3 reads TGTGCCACCAGCAGAGATTATAGCGGGAGGTTACGCGAGTACAATGAGCAGTTCTTC. Its protein is CATSRDYSGRLREYNEQFF.

The chain combines TRBV9 with TRBJ1-2, with unresolved D. V was shortened by 3 bases and J by 1 base, with 7 bases between the two germline ends. Germline CDR1 SGDLS, CDR2 YYNGEE. The CDR3 extends over 13 amino acids. CDR3 nucleotide sequence: TGTGCCAGCAGCGCCGGTTTTAACTATGGCTACACCTTC. Translation: CASSAGFNYGYTF.

The rearrangement links TRBV4-1 to TRBJ2-3; perhaps TRBD2 as D (5 bases). Trimming left V 1 base short and J 5 bases short, with 10 bases between. The CDR3 has 14 amino acids. The germline gives CDR1 MGHRA, CDR2 YSYEKL. The CDR3: CASSQVGRGDTQYF. DNA for the CDR3: TGCGCCAGCAGCCAAGTCGGACGGGGAGATACGCAGTATTTT.

The genes are TRBV6-1 and TRBJ1-5; a weak D match, TRBD1 (6 bases). The CDR3 extends over 15 amino acids. Germline assignment: CDR1 MNHNS and CDR2 SASEGT. Trimming took 4 bases from V and 3 from J, leaving 13 bases between them. CDR3 nucleotide sequence: TGTGCCAGCAGTGTTCTGGGGGCGGACAATCAGCCCCAGCATTTT. Protein product: CASSVLGADNQPQHF.

The chain carries TRBV9 and TRBJ2-1, with D perhaps matching TRBD2 (6 bases). Deletions cut 0 bases from V and 4 bases from J, with 14 bases between. CDR1 SGDLS and CDR2 YYNGEE come from the germline V gene. This CDR3 spans 16 amino acids. The CDR3 DNA is TGTGCCAGCAGCGTAGAGCCAGCGGGTGCATACAATGAGCAGTTCTTC. Its protein is CASSVEPAGAYNEQFF. Supplemented by reference TRBV9 and TRBJ2-1, the full variable domain reads DSGVTQTPKHLITATGQRVTLRCSPRSGDLSVYWYQQSLDQGLQFLIQYYNGEERAKGNILERFSAQQFPDLHSELNLSSLELGDSALYFCASSVEPAGAYNEQFFGPGTRLTVL.

As to this clone: Other DNA sequences in the sample encode the same CDR3. This rearrangement joins TRBV5-1 to TRBJ1-4; maybe TRBD1 (5 bases). The V end lost 0 bases, the J end lost 5 bases, and 14 bases lay between the germline ends. Germline assignment: CDR1 SGHRS and CDR2 YFSETQ. The CDR3 is made up of 16 amino acids. The CDR3 DNA sequence: TGCGCCAGCAGCTTGGCGGTCACAGGTGGGAATGAAAAACTGTTTTTT. Translation gives CASSLAVTGGNEKLFF.

This chain links TRBV5-8 with TRBJ1-3; 8 positions agree with TRBD1. CDR1 SGHTS and CDR2 YDEGEE come from the germline V gene. The CDR3 is 15 amino acids. V trimming: 0 bases; J trimming: 4 bases; junction bases outside the gene matches: 3. CDR3 protein: CASSLARTGGNTIYF. The DNA for the CDR3 is TGTGCCAGCAGCTTGGCTCGGACAGGGGGAAACACCATATATTTT.

The CDR3 coding sequence is TGTGCCAGCAGCTTAGTTATCCTAGGGCAGGGTGCTAACTATGGCTACACCTTC. Encoded protein: CASSLVILGQGANYGYTF. The genes are TRBV7-2 and TRBJ1-2, with a weak D call TRBD1 (5 bases). The V end was cut by 1 base, the J end by 0 bases, with 18 bases between. The CDR3 has 18 amino acids. The germline V gene encodes CDR1 SGHTA and CDR2 FQGNSA.

The V gene is TRBV13, the J gene TRBJ2-7; 9 bases match TRBD2. Germline V gives CDR1 PRHDT, CDR2 FYEKMQ (reference sequence). Losses at the gene ends were 6 bases for V and 6 bases for J; bases not matched to a gene: 15. CDR3 length: 16 amino acids. The CDR3 loop is CASRAFGGGDPGEQYF. The CDR3 bases are TGTGCCAGCAGGGCCTTTGGCGGGGGGGATCCGGGCGAGCAGTACTTC.

The J gene is TRBJ2-5, the V gene TRBV10-3; a possible D gene is TRBD2 (6 bases). Germline-derived CDR1 and CDR2 are ENHRY and SYGVKD. CDR3 length equals 13 residues. Trimming left V 6 bases short and J 1 base short, with 9 bases between. The CDR3: CAIRGGVQETQYF. The DNA for the CDR3 is TGTGCCATCAGGGGGGGTGTCCAAGAGACCCAGTACTTC.

The V and J genes are TRBV2 and TRBJ1-5; TRBD1 matches 7 bases. V shed 4 bases, J shed 5 bases, and the junction held 2 bases outside the gene matches. Germline V gene sequence: CDR1 SNHLY, CDR2 FYNNEI. The CDR3 loop spans 13 amino acids. This CDR3 reads CASSGDSHQPQHF. CDR3 DNA: TGTGCCAGCAGTGGGGACAGTCATCAGCCCCAGCATTTT. The variable domain in full, completed from reference TRBV2 and TRBJ1-5, reads EPEVTQTPSHQVTQMGQEVILRCVPISNHLYFYWYRQILGQKVEFLVSFYNNEISEKSEIFDDQFSVERPDGSNFTLKIRSTKLEDSAMYFCASSGDSHQPQHFGDGTRLSIL.

This clone was counted a single time. The V gene is TRBV10-3, the J gene TRBJ1-6, with 7 positions matching TRBD1. With 4 bases clipped from V and 0 bases from J, the junction kept 3 bases outside the gene matches. This CDR3 region has 16 residues. Looked up from germline, CDR1 is ENHRY and CDR2 is SYGVKD. The chain's CDR3 is CAISATGLSYNSPLHF. CDR3 coding DNA: TGTGCCATCAGTGCGACAGGGCTCTCCTATAATTCACCCCTCCACTTT.

The V gene is TRBV10-1, the J gene TRBJ1-1; 7 bases agree with TRBD1. Germline loops: CDR1 WNHNN, CDR2 SYGVQD (reference sequence). The V segment lost 7 bases and the J segment 4 bases; nucleotides outside the gene matches: 15. This CDR3 is 16 amino acids long. The DNA for the CDR3 is TGCGCCAGCATTCCCGAGTCCCGCAGGGGGTTCACTGAAGCTTTCTTT. This translates into CASIPESRRGFTEAFF.

About this clone itself: Relative to the germline gene, one junction end is altered; a read error may explain this. Written as DNA, the CDR3 is TGTGCCAGCTCACGGACCGGGACAGGGGGCAACCAGCCCCAGCATTTT. Protein sequence: CASSRTGTGGNQPQHF. The chain couples TRBV18 to TRBJ1-5, with TRBD1 matching 12 bases. Per germline, CDR1 KGHSH and CDR2 LQKENI. The CDR3 totals 16 residues.

This chain connects TRBV10-3 to TRBJ2-7; D might be TRBD2 (6 bases). Germline-derived CDR1 and CDR2 are ENHRY and SYGVKD. This CDR3 comprises 12 residues. Trimming cost V 5 bases and J 9 bases, with 14 bases left between them. CDR3 region: CAISRGEAVQYF. The CDR3 DNA is TGTGCCATCAGTCGAGGGGAGGCAGTGCAGTACTTC.

The chain uses TRBV11-2 and TRBJ1-2; 7 bases are a match to TRBD1. The ends lost 5 bases at V and 6 bases at J; junction bases unmatched: 12. Germline lookup yields CDR1 SGHAT and CDR2 FQNNGV. The CDR3 runs 15 residues. CDR3 coding DNA: TGTGCCAGCAGCCCCAGACAGGGACAACTGGATGGCTACACCTTC. Amino acid sequence: CASSPRQGQLDGYTF. The full variable domain, completed using reference TRBV11-2 and TRBJ1-2, is EAGVAQSPRYKIIEKRQSVAFWCNPISGHATLYWYQQILGQGPKLLIQFQNNGVVDDSQLPKDRFSAERLKGVDSTLKIQPAKLEDSAVYLCASSPRQGQLDGYTFGSGTRLTVV.

The chain joins TRBV30 to TRBJ2-2; 7 bases map to TRBD1. V shed 5 bases, J shed 5 bases, and the junction held 5 bases outside the gene matches. Germline V lookup: CDR1 GTSNPN, CDR2 SVGIG (reference sequence). There are 13 residues in the CDR3. The CDR3 region is CAWDRVGTGELFF. The CDR3, as DNA: TGTGCCTGGGACAGGGTTGGAACCGGGGAGCTGTTTTTT. Supplemented by reference TRBV30 and TRBJ2-2, the full variable domain reads SQTIHQWPATLVQPVGSPLSLECTVEGTSNPNLYWYRQAAGRGLQLLFYSVGIGQISSEVPQNLSASRPQDRQFILSSKKLLLSDSGFYLCAWDRVGTGELFFGEGSRLTVL.

This clone was observed a handful of times. The chain carries TRBV5-1 and TRBJ2-7; D is possibly TRBD2 (6 bases). V was cut by 4 bases and J by 0 bases, with 11 bases left in between. In germline, CDR1 is SGHRS, CDR2 YFSETQ. The length of the CDR3 is 14 residues. The CDR3 is CASSVDYYSYEQYF. Written as DNA, the CDR3 is TGCGCCAGCAGCGTGGACTACTACTCCTACGAGCAGTACTTC.